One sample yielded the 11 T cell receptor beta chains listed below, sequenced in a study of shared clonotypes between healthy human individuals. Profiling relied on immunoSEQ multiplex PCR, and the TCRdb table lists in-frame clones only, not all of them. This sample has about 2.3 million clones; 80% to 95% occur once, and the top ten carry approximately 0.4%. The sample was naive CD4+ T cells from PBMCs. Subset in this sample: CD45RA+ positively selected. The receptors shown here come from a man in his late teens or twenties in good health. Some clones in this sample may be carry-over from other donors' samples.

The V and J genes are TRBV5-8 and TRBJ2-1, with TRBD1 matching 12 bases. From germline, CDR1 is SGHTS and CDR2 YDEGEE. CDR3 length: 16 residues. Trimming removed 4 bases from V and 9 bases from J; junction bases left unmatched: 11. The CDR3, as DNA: TGTGCCAGCAGCCCAGCACCGGGACAGGGGGCCGGTGAGCAGTTCTTC. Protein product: CASSPAPGQGAGEQFF.

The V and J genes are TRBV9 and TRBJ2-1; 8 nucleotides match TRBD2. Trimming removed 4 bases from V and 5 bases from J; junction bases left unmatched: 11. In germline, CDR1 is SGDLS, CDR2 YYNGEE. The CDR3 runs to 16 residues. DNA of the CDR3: TGTGCCAGCAGCCCCCTGACCGGGAGGGTGCACAATGAGCAGTTCTTC. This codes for CASSPLTGRVHNEQFF.

The CDR3 bases are TGTGCCAGCAGCCGCGACCCTCATGAGCAGTTCTTC. Translating gives CASSRDPHEQFF. This chain connects TRBV16 to TRBJ2-1; D remains ambiguous. This CDR3 has 12 amino acids. The germline V and J ends were trimmed by 4 bases and 8 bases, with 9 bases remaining between them. Looked up from germline, CDR1 is KGHSY and CDR2 is FQNENV.

CDR3 DNA sequence: TGCAGCGTTACGGGACCTCACTCTGGGGCCAACGTCCTGACTTTC. Translation gives CSVTGPHSGANVLTF. The genes are TRBV29-1 and TRBJ2-6; TRBD1 or TRBD2 may be the D gene (5 bases each). CDR3 length equals 15 residues. V was pared by 5 bases and J by 0 bases, with 11 bases between. Germline CDR1 and CDR2: SQVTM and ANQGSEA.

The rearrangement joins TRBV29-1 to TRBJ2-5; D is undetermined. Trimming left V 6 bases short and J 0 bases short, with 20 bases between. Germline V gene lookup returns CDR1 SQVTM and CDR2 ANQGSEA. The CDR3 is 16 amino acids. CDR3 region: CSVPVLSSLYQETQYF. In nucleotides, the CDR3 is TGCAGCGTCCCTGTGCTGTCGAGTTTGTACCAAGAGACCCAGTACTTC.

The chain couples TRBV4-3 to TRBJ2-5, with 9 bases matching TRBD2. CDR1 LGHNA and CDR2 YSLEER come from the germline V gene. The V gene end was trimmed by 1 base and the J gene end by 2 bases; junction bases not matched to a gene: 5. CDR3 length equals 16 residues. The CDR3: CASSQGILAGQETQYF. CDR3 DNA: TGCGCCAGCAGCCAAGGGATACTAGCGGGTCAAGAGACCCAGTACTTC.

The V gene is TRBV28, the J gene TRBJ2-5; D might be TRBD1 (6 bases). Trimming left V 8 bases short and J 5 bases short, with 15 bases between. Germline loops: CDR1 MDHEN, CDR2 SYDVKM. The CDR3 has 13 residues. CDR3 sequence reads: CASQIGGFETQYF. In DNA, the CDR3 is TGTGCCAGCCAAATAGGGGGATTCGAGACCCAGTACTTC.

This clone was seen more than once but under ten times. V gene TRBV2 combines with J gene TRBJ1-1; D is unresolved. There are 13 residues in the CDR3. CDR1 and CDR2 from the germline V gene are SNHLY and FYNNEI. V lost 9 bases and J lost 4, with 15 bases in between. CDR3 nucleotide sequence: TGTGCCAGTGTCATTTGGTATGGCACTGAAGCTTTCTTT. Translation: CASVIWYGTEAFF.

The DNA of the CDR3 is TGTGCCAGCAGCTTAGGAACAGTTCTCTCCTACGAGCAGTACTTC. Translated, it gives CASSLGTVLSYEQYF. The chain is built from TRBV7-9 and TRBJ2-7; no clear D gene. The CDR3 is made up of 15 amino acids. Trimming took 1 base from V and 0 from J, leaving 10 bases between them. Germline CDR1 reads SEHNR; CDR2 reads FQNEAQ (reference sequence).

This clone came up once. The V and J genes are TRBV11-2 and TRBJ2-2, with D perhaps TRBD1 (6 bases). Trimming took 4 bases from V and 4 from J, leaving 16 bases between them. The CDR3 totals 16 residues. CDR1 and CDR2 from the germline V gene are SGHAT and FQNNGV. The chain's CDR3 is CASSSPTTGRTGELFF. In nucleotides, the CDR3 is TGTGCCAGCAGCTCCCCCACGACAGGCCGCACCGGGGAGCTGTTTTTT.

CDR3 residues: CASSFLQRIYNEQFF. CDR3 in DNA: TGTGCCAGCAGCTTTTTGCAGAGGATCTACAATGAGCAGTTCTTC. The chain combines TRBV5-4 with TRBJ2-1; D gene uncertain. Trimming shortened V by 2 bases and J by 3 bases, and 12 bases separated the two germline ends. The CDR3 consists of 15 residues. Germline V lookup: CDR1 SGHNT, CDR2 YYREEE (reference sequence).